This T cell receptor (beta chain) was captured by sequencing in a study of T cell responses to AZD1222 COVID-19 vaccine. General study findings and limits: The study sampled repertoires only after the peak T cell response.

V was clipped by 3 bases and J by 2 bases, with 10 bases between them. The CDR3 length is 13 residues. Germline V gives CDR1 DFQATT, CDR2 SNEGSKA (reference sequence). Note on this clone: The target antigen is unknown.

Measured with immunoSEQ multiplex PCR; TCRdb has only the in-frame clones, and not every one. The sample consists of over 120,000 clones, 75% to 90% of them appearing once. This sequence originates from an adult in good health. Sequenced here: peripheral blood, sampled on day 0 of AZD1222 vaccination. The V and J genes are TRBV20-1 and TRBJ2-5, with D uncertain. CDR3 residues: CSASLESQETQYF. CDR3 DNA: TGCAGTGCTAGTTTGGAGTCACAAGAGACCCAGTACTTC.